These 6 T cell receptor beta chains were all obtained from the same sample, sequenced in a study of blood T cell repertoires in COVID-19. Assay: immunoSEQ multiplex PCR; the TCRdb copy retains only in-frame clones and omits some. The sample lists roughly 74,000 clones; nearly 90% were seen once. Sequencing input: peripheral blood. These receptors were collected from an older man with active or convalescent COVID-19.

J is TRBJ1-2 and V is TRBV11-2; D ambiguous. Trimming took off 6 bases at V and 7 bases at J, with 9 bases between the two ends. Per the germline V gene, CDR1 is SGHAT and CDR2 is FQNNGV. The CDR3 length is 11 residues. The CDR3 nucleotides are TGTGCCAGCAGTCTAGGTGGTGGCTACACCTTC. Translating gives CASSLGGGYTF.

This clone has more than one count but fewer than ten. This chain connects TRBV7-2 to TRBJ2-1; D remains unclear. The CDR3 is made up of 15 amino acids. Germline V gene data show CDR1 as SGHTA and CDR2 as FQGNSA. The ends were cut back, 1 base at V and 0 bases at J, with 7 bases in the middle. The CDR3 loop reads CASSLGASSYNEQFF. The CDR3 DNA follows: TGTGCCAGCAGCTTAGGAGCTAGCTCCTACAATGAGCAGTTCTTC.

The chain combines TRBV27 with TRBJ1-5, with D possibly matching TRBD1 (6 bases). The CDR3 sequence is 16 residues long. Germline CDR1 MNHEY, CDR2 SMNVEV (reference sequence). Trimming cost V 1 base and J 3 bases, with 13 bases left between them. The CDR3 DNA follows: TGTGCCAGCAGTTTATGGGGCGACAGGAACAATCAGCCCCAGCATTTT. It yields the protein CASSLWGDRNNQPQHF.

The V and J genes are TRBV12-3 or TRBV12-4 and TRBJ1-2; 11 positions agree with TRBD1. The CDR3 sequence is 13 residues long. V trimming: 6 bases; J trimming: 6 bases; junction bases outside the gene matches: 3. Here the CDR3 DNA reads TGTGCCAGCAGCCGGACAGGGGGCGATGGCTACACCTTC. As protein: CASSRTGGDGYTF.

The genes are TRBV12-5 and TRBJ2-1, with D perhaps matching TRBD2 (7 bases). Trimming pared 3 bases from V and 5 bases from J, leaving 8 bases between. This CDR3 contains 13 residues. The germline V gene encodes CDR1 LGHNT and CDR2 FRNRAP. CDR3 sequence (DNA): TGTGCTAGTGGTTTAGGGGGGGACAATGAGCAGTTCTTC. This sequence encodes CASGLGGDNEQFF.

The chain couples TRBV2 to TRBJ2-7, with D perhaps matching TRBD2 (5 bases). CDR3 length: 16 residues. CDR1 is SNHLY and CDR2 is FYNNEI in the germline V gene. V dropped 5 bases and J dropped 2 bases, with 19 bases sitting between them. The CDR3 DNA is TGTGCCAGCAGTAAAGAGGAACCACCCGGGGCCTACGAGCAGTACTTC. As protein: CASSKEEPPGAYEQYF.